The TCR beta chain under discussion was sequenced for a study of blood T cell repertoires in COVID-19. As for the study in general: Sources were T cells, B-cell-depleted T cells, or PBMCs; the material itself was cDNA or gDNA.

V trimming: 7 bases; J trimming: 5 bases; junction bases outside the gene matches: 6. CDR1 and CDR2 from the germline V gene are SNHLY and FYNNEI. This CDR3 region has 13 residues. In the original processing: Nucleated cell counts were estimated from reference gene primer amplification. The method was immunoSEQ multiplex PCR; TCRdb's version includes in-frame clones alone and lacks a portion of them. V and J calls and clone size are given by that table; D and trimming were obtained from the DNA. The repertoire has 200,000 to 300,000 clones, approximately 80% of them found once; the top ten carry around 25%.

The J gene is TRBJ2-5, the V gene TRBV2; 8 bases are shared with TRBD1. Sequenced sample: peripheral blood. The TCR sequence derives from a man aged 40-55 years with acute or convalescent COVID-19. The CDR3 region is CASNGQGGETQYF. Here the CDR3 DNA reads TGTGCCAGCAACGGACAGGGTGGGGAGACCCAGTACTTC.